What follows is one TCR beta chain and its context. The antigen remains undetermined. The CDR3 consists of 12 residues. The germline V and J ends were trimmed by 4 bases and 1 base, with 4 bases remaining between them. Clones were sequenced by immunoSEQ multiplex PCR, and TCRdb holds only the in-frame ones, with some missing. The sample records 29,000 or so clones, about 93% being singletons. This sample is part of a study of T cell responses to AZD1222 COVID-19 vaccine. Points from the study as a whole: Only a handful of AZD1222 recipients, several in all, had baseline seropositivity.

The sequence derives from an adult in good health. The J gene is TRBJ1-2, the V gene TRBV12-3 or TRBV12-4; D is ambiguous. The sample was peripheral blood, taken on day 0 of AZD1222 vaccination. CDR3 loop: CASSYSNYGYTF. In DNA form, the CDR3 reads TGTGCCAGCAGTTACAGTAACTATGGCTACACCTTC.